This TCR beta chain is from a study of cytomegalovirus exposure and HLA in healthy donors. Regarding the study as a whole: A prior analysis recorded that most TCR beta V segments were productive about 87% or about 30% of the time.

Germline values: CDR1 SNHLY, CDR2 FYNNEI. This CDR3 region has 14 residues. V trimming: 7 bases; J trimming: 2 bases; junction bases outside the gene matches: 3. About this clone itself: Antigen unknown.

PCR primers comprised 60 Vbeta and 13 Jbeta primers. Profiled with immunoSEQ multiplex PCR; TCRdb holds only in-frame clones, not every one. The sample includes approximately 100,000 clones, approximately 70% seen only once; the top ten take 3.8%. The TCR was taken from a man in his thirties or forties in good health and CMV-seropositive. Sequenced material: PBMCs. The chain combines TRBV2 with TRBJ2-3, with 10 bases lining up with TRBD2. CDR3 region: CASKLAGITDTQYF. CDR3 in DNA: TGTGCCAGCAAACTAGCGGGGATCACAGATACGCAGTATTTT.